These 9 T cell receptor beta chains were sequenced from one sample in a study of OX40 agonist ivuxolimab in advanced cancers. TCRdb's copy holds only in-frame clones and misses some; the assay was immunoSEQ multiplex PCR. The table lists 9,500 to 15,000 clones, about 86% of them singletons, with over 45% in the top ten. The sequencing used CD4+ or CD8+ T cells sorted from blood, collected in a trial of the OX40 agonist ivuxolimab. The receptors were gathered from an adult with an advanced solid tumor such as melanoma, head and neck, liver or kidney cancer.

Sample share makes this clone medium-sized. V gene TRBV28 combines with J gene TRBJ1-4, with a weak D call TRBD1 (5 bases). The CDR3 has 15 amino acids. The germline V gene encodes CDR1 MDHEN and CDR2 SYDVKM. The ends were cut back, 7 bases at V and 0 bases at J, with 12 bases in the middle. CDR3 sequence: CASINRGATNEKLFF. In DNA, the CDR3 is TGTGCCAGCATAAATAGGGGAGCAACTAATGAAAAACTGTTTTTT. Variable domain in full (rest from reference TRBV28 and TRBJ1-4): DVKVTQSSRYLVKRTGEKVFLECVQDMDHENMFWYRQDPGLGLRLIYFSYDVKMKEKGDIPEGYSVSREKKERFSLILESASTNQTSMYLCASINRGATNEKLFFGSGTQLSVL.

The chain is built from TRBV6-4 and TRBJ2-1; the D gene could be TRBD1 or TRBD2 (5 bases each). The CDR3 spans 15 residues. Per the germline V gene, CDR1 is MRHNA and CDR2 is SNTAGT. Trimming took 6 bases from V and 4 from J, leaving 16 bases between them. This CDR3 reads CASRMFGTPYNEQFF. The CDR3 DNA reads TGTGCCAGCAGGATGTTTGGGACGCCTTACAATGAGCAGTTCTTC.

The chain employs TRBV27 and TRBJ1-5; D is uncertain. The CDR3 totals 13 residues. The V and J ends lost 5 bases and 0 bases respectively, with 5 bases between them. Germline V CDR1 and CDR2: MNHEY, SMNVEV (reference sequence). CDR3 in amino acids: CASSHNSNQPQHF. DNA of the CDR3: TGTGCCAGCAGTCATAATAGCAATCAGCCCCAGCATTTT.

This clone appeared once. The chain has TRBV27 and TRBJ1-4, with D tentatively TRBD1 (5 bases). The CDR3 has 13 residues. V lost 9 bases and J lost 11, with 19 bases in between. Germline V gene data show CDR1 as MNHEY and CDR2 as SMNVEV (reference sequence). The CDR3 is CARYKDRWGKLFF. The CDR3 nucleotides read TGTGCCAGGTATAAGGACCGTTGGGGGAAACTGTTTTTT.

In this sample, this clone is medium-sized. The chain recombines TRBV7-9 with TRBJ2-7; D is perhaps TRBD1 (7 bases). The CDR3 is 17 amino acids. The germline V and J ends were trimmed by 5 bases and 4 bases, with 24 bases remaining between them. Germline values: CDR1 SEHNR, CDR2 FQNEAQ (reference sequence). The CDR3, as DNA: TGTGCCAGCAGCCGTATAACGGGCGGGACAGTACCTTACGAGCAGTACTTC. Its translation: CASSRITGGTVPYEQYF.

By share of the sample, this clone is medium-sized. This chain links TRBV7-3 with TRBJ2-7; TRBD1 aligns across 11 bases. CDR3 size: 16 residues. Germline V CDR1 and CDR2: SGHTA, FQGTGA. V lost 4 bases and J lost 1; bases outside the gene matches: 6. CDR3 in DNA: TGTGCCAGCAGCTCCACGGACAGGGGGCGGTCCTACGAGCAGTACTTC. Residues: CASSSTDRGRSYEQYF. Together with reference TRBV7-3 and TRBJ2-7, the CDR3 gives the full variable domain: GAGVSQTPSNKVTEKGKYVELRCDPISGHTALYWYRQSLGQGPEFLIYFQGTGAADDSGLPNDRFFAVRPEGSVSTLKIQRTERGDSAVYLCASSSTDRGRSYEQYFGPGTRLTVT.

In the case of this clone: One junction end does not reproduce the germline sequence, and a read error may be involved. The genes are TRBV7-7 and TRBJ2-1; 10 nucleotides line up with TRBD2. This CDR3 is built from 13 residues. Looked up from germline, CDR1 is SSHAT and CDR2 is FNYEAQ (reference sequence). The CDR3 nucleotides read TGTGCTAGCAGCTTAGGGACTAGCGTGGAGCAGTTCTTC. Its translation: CASSLGTSVEQFF.

V and J are TRBV4-3 and TRBJ2-3; D unresolved. This CDR3 has 14 residues. V was shortened by 1 base and J by 4 bases, with 9 bases between the two germline ends. The germline V gene has CDR1 LGHNA and CDR2 YSLEER. As DNA, the CDR3 is TGCGCCAGCAGCCAAGGAGGAGTAGCAGATACGCAGTATTTT. It codes for CASSQGGVADTQYF.

The CDR3 protein is CASSQGRRERGEQYF. In DNA, the CDR3 is TGCGCCAGCAGCCAAGGGCGGCGGGAGCGGGGGGAGCAGTACTTC. The rearrangement joins TRBV4-3 to TRBJ2-7; TRBD2 aligns across 8 bases. This CDR3 region has 15 residues. V dropped 1 base and J dropped 7; count of bases not matched to a gene: 9. The germline CDR1 and CDR2 sequences are LGHNA and YSLEER.